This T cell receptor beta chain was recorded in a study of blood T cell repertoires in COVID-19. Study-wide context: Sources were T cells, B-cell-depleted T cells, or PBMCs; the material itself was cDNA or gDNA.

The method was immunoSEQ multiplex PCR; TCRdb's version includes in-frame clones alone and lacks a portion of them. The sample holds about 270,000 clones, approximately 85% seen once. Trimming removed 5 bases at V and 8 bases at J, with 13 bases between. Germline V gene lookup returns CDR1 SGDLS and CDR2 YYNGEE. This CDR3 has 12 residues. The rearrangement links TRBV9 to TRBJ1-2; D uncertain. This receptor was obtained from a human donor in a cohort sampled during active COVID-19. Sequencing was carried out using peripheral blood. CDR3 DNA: TGTGCCAGCAGTCGACTAAACGACGGCTACACCTTC. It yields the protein CASSRLNDGYTF.